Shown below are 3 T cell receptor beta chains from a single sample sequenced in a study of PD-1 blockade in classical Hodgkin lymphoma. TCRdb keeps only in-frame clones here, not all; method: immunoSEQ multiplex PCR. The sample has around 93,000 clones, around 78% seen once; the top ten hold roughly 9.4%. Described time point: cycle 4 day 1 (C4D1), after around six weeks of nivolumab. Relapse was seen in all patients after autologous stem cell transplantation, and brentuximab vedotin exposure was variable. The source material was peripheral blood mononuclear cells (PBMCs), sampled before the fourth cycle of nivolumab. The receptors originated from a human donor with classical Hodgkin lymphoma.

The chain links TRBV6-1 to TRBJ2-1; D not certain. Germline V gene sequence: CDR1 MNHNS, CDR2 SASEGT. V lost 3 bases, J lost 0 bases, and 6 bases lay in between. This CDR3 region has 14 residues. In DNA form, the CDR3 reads TGTGCCAGCAGTGAGTGGGGCTCCTACAATGAGCAGTTCTTC. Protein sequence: CASSEWGSYNEQFF.

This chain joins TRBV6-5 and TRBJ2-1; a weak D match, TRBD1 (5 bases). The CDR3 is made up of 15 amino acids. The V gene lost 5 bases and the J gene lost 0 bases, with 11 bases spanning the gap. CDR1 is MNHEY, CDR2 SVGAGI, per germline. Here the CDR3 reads CASSTPTVSYNEQFF. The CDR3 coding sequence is TGTGCCAGCAGTACCCCGACAGTCTCCTACAATGAGCAGTTCTTC.

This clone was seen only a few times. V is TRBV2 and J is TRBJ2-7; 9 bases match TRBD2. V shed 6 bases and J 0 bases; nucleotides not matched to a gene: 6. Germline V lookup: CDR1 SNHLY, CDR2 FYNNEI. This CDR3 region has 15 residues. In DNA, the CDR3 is TGTGCCAGCAGGGCTAATAGCGGGAGCTCCTACGAGCAGTACTTC. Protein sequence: CASRANSGSSYEQYF.